The 5 T cell receptor beta chains given below trace back to one sample, sequenced in a study of blood T cells in healthy people across ages. It was with a sample-barcoded 5' primer and a J-beta primer mix that a second PCR of about 7 to 12 cycles was run. Each CDR3 protein gets one entry after TCRdb re-called the 5' RACE reads with MiXCR. This table has 270,000 or so distinct CDR3 sequences, around 27% appearing once. The material sequenced was blood. These receptors all come from a woman aged 70-85 years in good health.

The chain couples TRBV6-6 to TRBJ2-7; no firm D call. This CDR3 has 12 amino acids. The V end was cut by 8 bases, the J end by 1 base, with 9 bases between. Germline loops: CDR1 MNHNY, CDR2 SVGAGI (reference sequence). CDR3 nucleotides: TGTGCCAGCGGCGCGAAGTCCTACGAGCAGTACTTC. Protein product: CASGAKSYEQYF.

V usage is TRBV19 and J usage is TRBJ2-3, with TRBD2 as a possible D gene (6 bases). The CDR3 runs 17 residues. Trimming took off 5 bases at V and 1 base at J, with 19 bases between the two ends. Germline lookup yields CDR1 LNHDA and CDR2 SQIVND (reference sequence). CDR3 protein: CASSPLGSPRRTDTQYF. In DNA, the CDR3 is TGTGCCAGTAGTCCCCTCGGGAGCCCACGGCGCACAGATACGCAGTATTTT.

The chain links TRBV2 to TRBJ2-1; maybe TRBD2 (5 bases). The ends were cut back, 5 bases at V and 0 bases at J, with 11 bases in the middle. The CDR3 runs 15 residues. The germline CDR1 and CDR2 sequences are SNHLY and FYNNEI. The CDR3 DNA is TGTGCCAGCAGTATAGGACTGAGCTCCTACAATGAGCAGTTCTTC. It specifies CASSIGLSSYNEQFF.

This clonotype was detected ten times or more. This chain uses TRBV20-1 with TRBJ1-4, with 7 positions matching TRBD1. After removal of 6 bases from V and 7 bases from J, the junction contained 17 bases not matched to a gene. Germline V gene sequence: CDR1 DFQATT, CDR2 SNEGSKA (reference sequence). This CDR3 comprises 16 residues. CDR3 coding DNA: TGCAGTGCCCTGGGGACAGCGCCTAATATGGTTGAAAAACTGTTTTTT. Translation gives CSALGTAPNMVEKLFF.

CDR3 residues: CASSLAGIQETQYF. The CDR3 region has the DNA TGTGCCAGCAGTCTAGCGGGTATACAGGAGACCCAGTACTTC. The rearrangement uses TRBV7-2 and TRBJ2-5; 8 bases are a match to TRBD2. The V segment lost 6 bases and the J segment 5 bases; nucleotides outside the gene matches: 8. Germline V CDR1 and CDR2: SGHTA, FQGNSA. The length of the CDR3 is 14 residues.